A single sample gave rise to the 18 T cell receptor beta chains below, sequenced in a study of OX40 agonist ivuxolimab in advanced cancers. Generated by immunoSEQ multiplex PCR, the TCRdb table keeps only in-frame clones and is missing some. The sample lists roughly 41,000 clones, 70% to 85% occurring once. The starting material was CD4+ or CD8+ T cells sorted from blood, obtained in a trial of the OX40 agonist ivuxolimab. The receptors were gathered from an adult with an advanced solid tumor such as melanoma, head and neck, liver or kidney cancer.

The chain recombines TRBV28 with TRBJ2-3; 8 bases are shared with TRBD1. V lost 4 bases, J lost 14 bases, and 26 bases stayed unmatched. The CDR3 consists of 18 residues. The V gene's germline CDR1 is MDHEN and CDR2 SYDVKM. The CDR3 region has the DNA TGTGCCAGCAGTTCGGAATGGGCCCTCAAGGATCTCAGGGGGCTTTGGTATTTT. It translates to CASSSEWALKDLRGLWYF. Full variable domain (remainder filled in from reference TRBV28 and TRBJ2-3): DVKVTQSSRYLVKRTGEKVFLECVQDMDHENMFWYRQDPGLGLRLIYFSYDVKMKEKGDIPEGYSVSREKKERFSLILESASTNQTSMYLCASSSEWALKDLRGLWYFGPGTRLTVL.

Here the CDR3 DNA reads TGTGCCAGCAGCTTAGACGTACGGCTAGGGCAGGGCAATTCTTTAAACATTCAGTACTTC. This encodes CASSLDVRLGQGNSLNIQYF. The V gene is TRBV11-2, the J gene TRBJ2-4; tentative D call: TRBD1 (5 bases). Germline V lookup: CDR1 SGHAT, CDR2 FQNNGV. The V gene lost 0 bases and the J gene lost 6 bases, with 27 bases spanning the gap. The CDR3 consists of 20 residues.

This CDR3 reads CASSLEGQYTDTQYF. CDR3 bases: TGCGCCAGCAGCTTGGAGGGACAGTACACAGATACGCAGTATTTT. This sequence joins TRBV5-1 and TRBJ2-3; the match to TRBD1 covers 7 bases. V was clipped by 0 bases and J by 2 bases; unmatched bases: 3. The CDR3 sequence is 15 residues long. Germline V gene sequence: CDR1 SGHRS, CDR2 YFSETQ.

The gene calls are TRBV11-2 and TRBJ2-7; TRBD1 matches 7 bases. With 4 bases clipped from V and 7 bases from J, the junction kept 4 bases outside the gene matches. Germline loops: CDR1 SGHAT, CDR2 FQNNGV. This CDR3 spans 12 amino acids. CDR3 loop: CASSSTGIEQYF. CDR3 sequence (DNA): TGTGCCAGCAGCTCGACAGGGATTGAGCAGTACTTC.

V and J are TRBV11-2 and TRBJ2-5; D gene ambiguous. The CDR3 is 16 residues long. V lost 4 bases and J lost 4, with 19 bases in between. Germline lookup yields CDR1 SGHAT and CDR2 FQNNGV. The CDR3 region is CASSSRLSLVGETQYF. The CDR3, as DNA: TGTGCCAGCAGCTCAAGACTTTCGTTGGTGGGAGAGACCCAGTACTTC.

The J gene is TRBJ1-1, the V gene TRBV4-2, with D uncertain. The CDR3 loop spans 15 amino acids. Trimming took off 1 base at V and 0 bases at J, with 9 bases between the two ends. The germline gives CDR1 LGHNA, CDR2 YNFKEQ. The CDR3 coding sequence is TGTGCCAGCAGCCAAGCCACCTTATTGAACACTGAAGCTTTCTTT. This encodes CASSQATLLNTEAFF.

This rearrangement joins TRBV19 to TRBJ2-1; 7 bases agree with TRBD2. Unmatched junction bases numbered 17, after V lost 5 bases and J lost 1 base. CDR1 is LNHDA, CDR2 SQIVND, per germline (reference sequence). The length of the CDR3 is 19 residues. The CDR3 coding sequence is TGTGCCAGTAGTTGGCAGGGTAGAGCGGGAACTTGGTCCTACAATGAGCAGTTCTTC. This sequence encodes CASSWQGRAGTWSYNEQFF.

The chain couples TRBV28 to TRBJ1-1; 7 nucleotides line up with TRBD1. This CDR3 has 15 residues. The ends lost 2 bases at V and 1 base at J; junction bases unmatched: 4. Germline values: CDR1 MDHEN, CDR2 SYDVKM. The CDR3, as DNA: TGTGCCAGCAGTTTACCCCAGGGGGGGAACACTGAAGCTTTCTTT. Its protein product is CASSLPQGGNTEAFF.

V usage is TRBV18 and J usage is TRBJ2-2; tentatively, D is TRBD1 or TRBD2 (5 bases each). Germline values: CDR1 KGHSH, CDR2 LQKENI. V lost 4 bases to trimming and J lost 4 bases, with 16 bases between them. The CDR3 totals 16 residues. The chain's CDR3 is CASSLWQGVSTGELFF. The CDR3 nucleotides read TGTGCCAGCTCACTTTGGCAGGGAGTAAGCACCGGGGAGCTGTTTTTT.

The chain uses TRBV27 and TRBJ2-1; D possibly corresponds to TRBD2 (6 bases). The ends were cut back, 5 bases at V and 10 bases at J, with 15 bases in the middle. CDR3 length: 13 amino acids. Germline V CDR1 and CDR2: MNHEY, SMNVEV (reference sequence). In DNA form, the CDR3 reads TGTGCCAGCAGTCCCCAGACTAGGATCGAGCAGTTCTTC. Translation: CASSPQTRIEQFF.

This clone was recorded a few times. V usage is TRBV7-8 and J usage is TRBJ1-1; D not resolved. V shed 2 bases and J shed 0 bases, with 13 bases lying between them. The CDR3 length is 16 residues. Per germline, CDR1 SGHVS and CDR2 FQNEAQ. The CDR3 spells CASSLIPQNMNTEAFF. The DNA of the CDR3 is TGTGCCAGCAGCTTAATTCCCCAGAACATGAACACTGAAGCTTTCTTT. Using reference TRBV7-8 and TRBJ1-1 for the parts outside the CDR3, the full variable domain is GAGVSQSPRYKVAKRGQDVALRCDPISGHVSLFWYQQALGQGPEFLTYFQNEAQLDKSGLPSDRFFAERPEGSVSTLKIQRTQQEDSAVYLCASSLIPQNMNTEAFFGQGTRLTVV.

This clone was observed a single time. The chain is built from TRBV7-2 and TRBJ1-1; a weak D match, TRBD1 (6 bases). This CDR3 contains 12 residues. V gave up 6 bases and J gave up 6 bases, with 11 bases separating them. The germline V gene has CDR1 SGHTA and CDR2 FQGNSA. CDR3 residues: CASSFRGSEAFF. The CDR3 nucleotides are TGTGCCAGCAGTTTTAGGGGGTCTGAAGCTTTCTTT. The variable domain in full, with the rest retrieved from reference TRBV7-2 and TRBJ1-1, is GAGVSQSPSNKVTEKGKDVELRCDPISGHTALYWYRQSLGQGLEFLIYFQGNSAPDKSGLPSDRFSAERTGGSVSTLTIQRTQQEDSAVYLCASSFRGSEAFFGQGTRLTVV.

Here the CDR3 reads CASSYSRGTQYF. CDR3 sequence (DNA): TGTGCCAGCAGTTACTCGAGGGGGACCCAGTACTTC. The V gene is TRBV6-5, the J gene TRBJ2-5; D may correspond to TRBD1 or TRBD2 (5 bases each). Trimming removed 0 bases from V and 7 bases from J, with 6 bases in between. This CDR3 contains 12 residues. Per germline, CDR1 MNHEY and CDR2 SVGAGI.

V is TRBV18 and J is TRBJ2-3, with D perhaps matching TRBD2 (6 bases). Trimming cost V 2 bases and J 1 base, with 7 bases left between them. The CDR3 has 14 residues. Germline values: CDR1 KGHSH, CDR2 LQKENI. CDR3 sequence reads: CASSPTGGTDTQYF. The CDR3 coding sequence is TGTGCCAGCTCACCAACGGGAGGCACAGATACGCAGTATTTT.

This clone has just one count. This rearrangement joins TRBV4-1 to TRBJ1-2; D is possibly TRBD1 (5 bases). CDR3 length equals 16 residues. V lost 3 bases and J 4 bases, leaving 18 bases between the germline ends. Germline CDR1 and CDR2: MGHRA and YSYEKL. CDR3 nucleotides: TGCGCCAGCAGCCACCCCGCGAGGGGTGCGAGCTATGGCTACACCTTC. Translation: CASSHPARGASYGYTF.

This chain joins TRBV29-1 and TRBJ2-4; TRBD1 is a possible D gene (6 bases). The CDR3 extends over 14 amino acids. Per germline, CDR1 SQVTM and CDR2 ANQGSEA. V was cut by 5 bases and J by 7 bases, with 18 bases left in between. CDR3: CSVRPSGQNNIQYF. The CDR3 coding sequence is TGCAGCGTTCGGCCCAGTGGACAGAACAACATTCAGTACTTC.

CDR3 nucleotides: TGCGCCAGCAGCTTGAACCCGGTCGCCTACAATGAGCAGTTCTTC. Translation: CASSLNPVAYNEQFF. J is TRBJ2-1 and V is TRBV5-1; no firm D call. V was trimmed by 1 base and J by 2 bases, leaving 10 bases between them. The CDR3 is 15 residues long. Germline V CDR1 and CDR2: SGHRS, YFSETQ.

A single count supports this clone. The chain links TRBV28 to TRBJ1-6; D remains unclear. CDR1 is MDHEN and CDR2 is SYDVKM in the germline V gene. Trimming removed 4 bases at V and 7 bases at J, with 2 bases between. The CDR3 extends over 11 amino acids. This chain's CDR3 is CASSWNSPLHF. CDR3 nucleotides: TGTGCCAGCAGTTGGAATTCACCCCTCCACTTT.